Included here is one TCR beta chain sequence, with context. The sample originates from a study of shared clonotypes between healthy human individuals. V lost 5 bases to trimming and J lost 7 bases; unmatched junction nucleotides: 7. Per germline, CDR1 KGHSH and CDR2 LQKENI. The CDR3 is made up of 15 amino acids. Partitioning of CD4+ cells yielded a CD45RA+ naive subset and a CD45RA-negative memory subset. Method: immunoSEQ multiplex PCR; TCRdb's copy keeps in-frame clones and lacks some. In the table there are roughly 1,100,000 clones, around four fifths of which are singletons. This TCR was recovered from a man between 18 and 29 years old in good health. Sample: memory CD4+ T cells sorted from blood. Specified subset: CD45RA-negative fraction. The chain uses TRBV18 and TRBJ2-7; 14 positions agree with TRBD2. CDR3 protein: CASSEGLAGVGEQYF. The CDR3 DNA reads TGTGCCAGCTCAGAGGGACTAGCGGGAGTGGGGGAGCAGTACTTC. The complete variable domain, with remaining parts taken from reference TRBV18 and TRBJ2-7, reads NAGVMQNPRHLVRRRGQEARLRCSPMKGHSHVYWYRQLPEEGLKFMVYLQKENIIDESGMPKERFSAEFPKEGPSILRIQQVVRGDSAAYFCASSEGLAGVGEQYFGPGTRLTVT.